This entry lists 20 T cell receptor beta chains sequenced from one sample in a study of blood T cells in healthy people across ages. Then a second PCR, running roughly 7 to 11 cycles, was carried out with a sample-barcoded 5' primer and a J-beta primer mix. TCRdb passed the 5' RACE reads through MiXCR, listing each CDR3 protein once. The table lists under 950,000 distinct CDR3 sequences, about 24% of them singletons. Sequencing was performed on blood. Receptors were obtained from a man aged 65 to 79 in good health.

This rearrangement joins TRBV20-1 to TRBJ2-3; 8 positions agree with TRBD2. V dropped 7 bases and J dropped 1; count of bases not matched to a gene: 7. The CDR3 totals 14 residues. Germline loops: CDR1 DFQATT, CDR2 SNEGSKA (reference sequence). CDR3 DNA: TGCAGTGGGGAGCGGGAGTCCCGCACAGATACGCAGTATTTT. It specifies CSGERESRTDTQYF.

This clonotype was recorded many times. The chain combines TRBV6-6 with TRBJ2-7, with D hard to call. The CDR3 is made up of 15 amino acids. The V gene's germline CDR1 is MNHNY and CDR2 SVGAGI (reference sequence). Trimming removed 5 bases at V and 3 bases at J, with 17 bases between. The CDR3 sequence: CASSPLAQKSYEQYF. The CDR3 DNA reads TGTGCCAGCAGTCCCCTGGCCCAGAAGAGCTACGAGCAGTACTTC.

The chain couples TRBV5-1 to TRBJ2-1, with D tentatively TRBD2 (6 bases). Germline CDR1 is SGHRS and CDR2 is YFSETQ. V was trimmed by 3 bases and J by 5 bases, leaving 18 bases between them. The CDR3 consists of 16 residues. The CDR3 sequence is CASSSGDARANNEQFF. Here the CDR3 DNA reads TGCGCCAGCAGCTCGGGGGACGCCCGGGCCAACAATGAGCAGTTCTTC.

This clonotype was recorded a few times. The chain is built from TRBV5-1 and TRBJ2-5; a possible D gene is TRBD2 (5 bases). Trimming took off 1 base at V and 7 bases at J, with 17 bases between the two ends. The germline V gene encodes CDR1 SGHRS and CDR2 YFSETQ. The CDR3 totals 15 residues. The CDR3 bases are TGCGCCAGCAGCTTGACGGACGCTGTGGGGAGGACCCAGTACTTC. Translation: CASSLTDAVGRTQYF.

This chain connects TRBV14 to TRBJ2-7; no clear D. The length of the CDR3 is 16 residues. CDR1 is SGHDN, CDR2 FVKESK, per germline. With 4 bases removed from V and 3 bases from J, the gap between germline ends came to 19 bases. In DNA, the CDR3 is TGTGCCAGCAGCCGTGGAGCCGGGCAGAGCTTCTACGAGCAGTACTTC. This codes for CASSRGAGQSFYEQYF. The full variable domain, with the rest looked up from reference TRBV14 and TRBJ2-7, is EAGVTQFPSHSVIEKGQTVTLRCDPISGHDNLYWYRRVMGKEIKFLLHFVKESKQDESGMPNNRFLAERTGGTYSTLKVQPAELEDSGVYFCASSRGAGQSFYEQYFGPGTRLTVT.

The chain recombines TRBV20-1 with TRBJ2-3, with unresolved D. Trimming shortened V by 4 bases and J by 5 bases, and 4 bases separated the two germline ends. Germline lookup yields CDR1 DFQATT and CDR2 SNEGSKA (reference sequence). The CDR3 loop spans 10 amino acids. The CDR3 protein is CSAMEDTQYF. The DNA of the CDR3 is TGCAGTGCTATGGAAGATACGCAGTATTTT.

The chain uses TRBV12-3 or TRBV12-4 and TRBJ2-2; possible D gene TRBD2, 6 bases. The length of the CDR3 is 15 residues. Deletions cut 2 bases from V and 7 bases from J, with 14 bases between. The CDR3 bases are TGTGCCAGCAGTTTAAACGTTCCGGGAGTCGGGGAGCTGTTTTTT. As protein: CASSLNVPGVGELFF.

The rearrangement links TRBV25-1 to TRBJ2-5, with TRBD2 matching 12 bases. The closer fit of TRBJ2-1 to the DNA end suggests the J call may be wrong. The CDR3 extends over 18 amino acids. Germline V gene data show CDR1 as MGHDK and CDR2 as SYGVNS. The CDR3, as DNA: TGTGCCAGCAGTCCCCGGACTAGCGGGATAGGAAAGGACAATGAGCAGTTCTTC. This codes for CASSPRTSGIGKDNEQFF.

This CDR3 reads CASSVLGAYNEQFF. CDR3 DNA sequence: TGTGCCAGCAGTGTTCTAGGCGCCTACAATGAGCAGTTCTTC. V and J are TRBV12-3 or TRBV12-4 and TRBJ2-1; no definite D call. The V and J ends lost 5 bases and 2 bases respectively, with 10 bases between them. The CDR3 contains 14 residues.

V usage is TRBV12-3 or TRBV12-4 and J usage is TRBJ2-1; maybe TRBD1 (6 bases). This CDR3 region has 15 residues. V was cut by 3 bases and J by 0 bases, with 9 bases left in between. For the CDR3, the DNA is TGTGCCAGCAGTTTGGGGGACATCTCCTACAATGAGCAGTTCTTC. This translates into CASSLGDISYNEQFF.

The chain carries TRBV24-1 and TRBJ2-3; possibly TRBD2 for D (5 bases). Germline V lookup: CDR1 KGHDR, CDR2 SFDVKD. Trimming removed 5 bases from V and 2 bases from J, with 13 bases in between. The CDR3 runs to 15 residues. The CDR3 region is CATSAQAVATDTQYF. DNA for the CDR3: TGTGCCACCAGTGCCCAAGCGGTAGCCACAGATACGCAGTATTTT.

The chain links TRBV12-3 or TRBV12-4 to TRBJ2-3; D might be TRBD2 (5 bases). V was clipped by 3 bases and J by 2 bases, with 15 bases between them. This CDR3 is 16 amino acids long. CDR3 DNA: TGTGCCAGCAGTTTTGTTCTAGCCTTTGTCACAGATACGCAGTATTTT. Its translation: CASSFVLAFVTDTQYF.

This clonotype was detected only a few times. The chain joins TRBV4-3 to TRBJ2-2; a weak D match, TRBD2 (5 bases). The CDR3 runs to 15 residues. The V end was cut by 1 base, the J end by 6 bases, with 12 bases between. Looked up from germline, CDR1 is LGHNA and CDR2 is YSLEER. Here the CDR3 DNA reads TGCGCCAGCAGCCAAGTAGTAGCGTTGGCCGGGGAGCTGTTTTTT. Translated, it gives CASSQVVALAGELFF.

This clonotype was counted once. The gene calls are TRBV20-1 and TRBJ2-7; 8 bases agree with TRBD1. Per the germline V gene, CDR1 is DFQATT and CDR2 is SNEGSKA (reference sequence). The junction had 7 bases not matched to a gene; V was cut back by 6 bases and J by 3 bases. This CDR3 has 13 residues. The CDR3 spells CSAHDRGHYEQYF. The CDR3 DNA is TGCAGTGCCCATGACAGGGGACACTACGAGCAGTACTTC.

This clonotype has only a few counts. The chain links TRBV5-1 to TRBJ1-2; 7 nucleotides match TRBD1. The trim removed 5 bases at V and 8 bases at J, leaving 15 bases unmatched. Germline V lookup: CDR1 SGHRS, CDR2 YFSETQ. This CDR3 spans 15 amino acids. The CDR3 nucleotides read TGCGCCAGCAGACCGTTTCCAGGGGGAGAGGGCGGCTACACCTTC. Protein: CASRPFPGGEGGYTF.

V usage is TRBV2 and J usage is TRBJ1-6; D perhaps matches TRBD1 (5 bases). Trimming took off 2 bases at V and 7 bases at J, with 9 bases between the two ends. This CDR3 contains 14 residues. Per germline, CDR1 SNHLY and CDR2 FYNNEI. The CDR3 is CASSEREGNSPLHF. CDR3 DNA: TGTGCCAGCAGTGAACGGGAGGGGAATTCACCCCTCCACTTT.

The chain joins TRBV25-1 to TRBJ1-1; D may be TRBD1 (5 bases). CDR1 MGHDK and CDR2 SYGVNS come from the germline V gene. Trimming cost V 4 bases and J 3 bases, with 9 bases left between them. This CDR3 is built from 13 residues. The CDR3 coding sequence is TGTGCCAGCAGTGCCCGCAGGGACACTGAAGCTTTCTTT. This codes for CASSARRDTEAFF.

This clonotype came up a few times. The chain joins TRBV20-1 to TRBJ1-2, with TRBD1 matching 12 bases. The CDR3 has 17 amino acids. Per the germline V gene, CDR1 is DFQATT and CDR2 is SNEGSKA (reference sequence). With V trimmed by 5 bases and J by 3 bases, 13 bases remained unmatched. CDR3 residues: CSARDRDRGQFDYGYTF. In DNA, the CDR3 is TGCAGTGCTCGTGACCGGGACAGGGGGCAGTTCGACTATGGCTACACCTTC.

This clonotype was counted between two and nine times. The DNA of the CDR3 is TGTGCCAGCAGTTACGTTGGCAGGGAGGATGGCTACACCTTC. Translating it yields CASSYVGREDGYTF. The gene calls are TRBV6-5 and TRBJ1-2, with D tentatively TRBD1 (5 bases). Germline V lookup: CDR1 MNHEY, CDR2 SVGAGI. V was shortened by 2 bases and J by 6 bases, with 13 bases between the two germline ends. CDR3 length: 14 residues.

J is TRBJ1-1 and V is TRBV5-1, with no clear D. The CDR3 has 13 amino acids. Germline V gives CDR1 SGHRS, CDR2 YFSETQ. V shed 5 bases and J shed 4 bases, with 12 bases lying between them. CDR3 DNA: TGCGCCAGCAGTATGACGTACATCACTGAAGCTTTCTTT. Protein: CASSMTYITEAFF.